Here is one TCR beta chain with its context. Its antigen is unidentified. This record belongs to a study of cytomegalovirus exposure and HLA in healthy donors. This CDR3 region has 15 residues. Germline CDR1 is SGHRS and CDR2 is YFSETQ. V dropped 0 bases and J dropped 0 bases, with 10 bases sitting between them. Findings and caveats of the study: Researchers reported in a later analysis that a missense DCLRE1C variant was tied to TCR beta V- and J-gene trimming.

Primers included in the PCR were 60 Vbeta and 13 Jbeta primers. Only in-frame clones appear in the TCRdb table, and some are missing; sequencing was by immunoSEQ multiplex PCR. Among over 100,000 clones listed, 8.9% were seen once. This sequence originates from a woman between 35 and 50 years old in good health and CMV-seropositive. Sequenced input: PBMCs. The chain links TRBV5-1 to TRBJ2-7; possibly TRBD2 for D (5 bases). CDR3 sequence: CASSLALGVSYEQYF. In nucleotides, the CDR3 is TGCGCCAGCAGCTTGGCCCTCGGGGTCTCCTACGAGCAGTACTTC.